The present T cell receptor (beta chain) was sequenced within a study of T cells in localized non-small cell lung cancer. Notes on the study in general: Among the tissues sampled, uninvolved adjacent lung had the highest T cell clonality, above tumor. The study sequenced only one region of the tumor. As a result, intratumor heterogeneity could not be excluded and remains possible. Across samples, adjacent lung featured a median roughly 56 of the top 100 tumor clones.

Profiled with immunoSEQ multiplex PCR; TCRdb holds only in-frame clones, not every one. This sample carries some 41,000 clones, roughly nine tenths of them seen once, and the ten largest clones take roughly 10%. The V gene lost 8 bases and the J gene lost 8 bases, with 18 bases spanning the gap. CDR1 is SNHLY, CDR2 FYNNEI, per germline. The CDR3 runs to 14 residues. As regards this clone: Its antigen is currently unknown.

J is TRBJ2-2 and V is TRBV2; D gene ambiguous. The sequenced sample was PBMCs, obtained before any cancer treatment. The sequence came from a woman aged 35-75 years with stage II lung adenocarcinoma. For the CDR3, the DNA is TGTGCCAGCTCATGGGCGTTTCTCCGGGGGGAGCTGTTTTTT. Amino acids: CASSWAFLRGELFF.